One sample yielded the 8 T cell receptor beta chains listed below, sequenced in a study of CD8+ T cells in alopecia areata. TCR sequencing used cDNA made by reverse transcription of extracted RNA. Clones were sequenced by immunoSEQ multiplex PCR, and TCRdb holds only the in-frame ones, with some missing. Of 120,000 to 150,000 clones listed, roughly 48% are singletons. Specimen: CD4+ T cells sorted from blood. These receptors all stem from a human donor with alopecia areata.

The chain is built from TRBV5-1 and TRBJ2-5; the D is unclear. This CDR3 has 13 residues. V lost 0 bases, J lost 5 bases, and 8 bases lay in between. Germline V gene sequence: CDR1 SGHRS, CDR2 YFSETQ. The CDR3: CASSLGVEETQYF. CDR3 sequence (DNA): TGCGCCAGCAGCTTGGGAGTGGAGGAGACCCAGTACTTC.

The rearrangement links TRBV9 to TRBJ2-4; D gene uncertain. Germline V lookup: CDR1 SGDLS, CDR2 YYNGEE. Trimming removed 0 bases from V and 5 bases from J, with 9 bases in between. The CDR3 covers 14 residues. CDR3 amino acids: CASSVAPLENIQYF. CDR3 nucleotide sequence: TGTGCCAGCAGCGTAGCCCCCCTAGAAAACATTCAGTACTTC. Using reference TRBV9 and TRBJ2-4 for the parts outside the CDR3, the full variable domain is DSGVTQTPKHLITATGQRVTLRCSPRSGDLSVYWYQQSLDQGLQFLIQYYNGEERAKGNILERFSAQQFPDLHSELNLSSLELGDSALYFCASSVAPLENIQYFGAGTRLSVL.

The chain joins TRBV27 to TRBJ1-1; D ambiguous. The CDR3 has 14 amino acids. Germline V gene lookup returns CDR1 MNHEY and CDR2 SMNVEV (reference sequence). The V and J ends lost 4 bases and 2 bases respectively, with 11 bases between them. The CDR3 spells CASSSDRANTEAFF. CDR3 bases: TGTGCCAGCAGTTCGGACCGAGCCAACACTGAAGCTTTCTTT.

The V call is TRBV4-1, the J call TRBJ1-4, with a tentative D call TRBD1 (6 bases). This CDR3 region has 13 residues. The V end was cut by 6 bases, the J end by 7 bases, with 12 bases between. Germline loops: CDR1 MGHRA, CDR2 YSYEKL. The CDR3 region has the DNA TGCGCCAGCAGGACAGGTTCGTCTGAAAAACTGTTTTTT. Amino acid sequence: CASRTGSSEKLFF.

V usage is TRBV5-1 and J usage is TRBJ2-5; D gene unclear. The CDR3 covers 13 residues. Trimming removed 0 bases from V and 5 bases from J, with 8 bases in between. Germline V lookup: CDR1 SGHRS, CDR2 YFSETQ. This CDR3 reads CASSLGPTETQYF. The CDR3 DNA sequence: TGCGCCAGCAGCTTGGGACCTACGGAGACCCAGTACTTC.

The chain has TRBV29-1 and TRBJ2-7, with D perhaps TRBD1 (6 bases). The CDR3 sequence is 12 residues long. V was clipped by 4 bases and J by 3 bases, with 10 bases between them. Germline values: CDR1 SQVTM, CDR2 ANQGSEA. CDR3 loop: CSVARDNYEQYF. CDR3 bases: TGCAGCGTTGCAAGGGACAACTACGAGCAGTACTTC.

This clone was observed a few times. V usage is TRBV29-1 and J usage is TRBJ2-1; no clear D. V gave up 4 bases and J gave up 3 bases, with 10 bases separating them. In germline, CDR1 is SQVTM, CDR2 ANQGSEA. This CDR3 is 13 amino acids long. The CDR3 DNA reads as TGCAGCGTTGGTCTGGGTGGCTACAATGAGCAGTTCTTC. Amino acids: CSVGLGGYNEQFF.

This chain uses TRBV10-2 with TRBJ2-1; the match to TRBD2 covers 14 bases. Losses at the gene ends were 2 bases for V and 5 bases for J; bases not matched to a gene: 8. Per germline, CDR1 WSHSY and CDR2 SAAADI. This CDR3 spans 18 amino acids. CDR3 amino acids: CASSEPRLAGGPNNEQFF. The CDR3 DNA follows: TGCGCCAGCAGTGAGCCTCGACTAGCGGGAGGGCCCAACAATGAGCAGTTCTTC.